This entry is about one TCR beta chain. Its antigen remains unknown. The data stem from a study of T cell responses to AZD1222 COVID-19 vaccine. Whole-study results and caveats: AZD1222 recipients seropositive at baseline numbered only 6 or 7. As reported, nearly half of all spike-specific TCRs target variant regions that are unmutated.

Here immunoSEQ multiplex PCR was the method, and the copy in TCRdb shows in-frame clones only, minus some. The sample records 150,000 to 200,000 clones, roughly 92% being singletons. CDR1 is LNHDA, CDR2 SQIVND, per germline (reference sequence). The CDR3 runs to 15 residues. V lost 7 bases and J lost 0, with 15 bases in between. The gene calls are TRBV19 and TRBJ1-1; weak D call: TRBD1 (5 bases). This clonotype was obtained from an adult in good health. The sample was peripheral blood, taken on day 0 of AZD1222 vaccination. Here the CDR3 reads CASKDSHSLNTEAFF. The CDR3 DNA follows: TGTGCCAGTAAAGACAGTCATTCTTTGAACACTGAAGCTTTCTTT.